This T cell receptor (beta chain) was sequenced in a study of blood T cell repertoires in COVID-19. Across the whole study: Acute-phase and convalescent COVID-19 samples originated in the United States, Italy and Spain.

The assay was immunoSEQ multiplex PCR, and TCRdb's table has in-frame clones only and misses some. The sample consists of about 150,000 clones, roughly 87% of them appearing once. Within 2 weeks of study entry, exposed participants had contacted a PCR-confirmed or clinician-diagnosed COVID-19 case. V lost 0 bases to trimming and J lost 8 bases; unmatched junction nucleotides: 4. Germline V lookup: CDR1 KGHSH, CDR2 LQKENI. The CDR3 extends over 14 amino acids. The receptor's source is a woman in her thirties or forties who had been exposed to COVID-19. Specimen: PBMCs or T cells enriched from blood (not recorded which). This chain uses TRBV18 with TRBJ1-3; 7 bases are a match to TRBD1. Written as DNA, the CDR3 is TGTGCCAGCTCACCACCGGCCAGGGGGGACACCATATATTTT. Translated: CASSPPARGDTIYF.